The 28 T cell receptor beta chains presented below share a single source sample, sequenced in a study of metastatic and nonmetastatic thyroid tumors. None of the patients had undergone any treatment ahead of thyroid surgery. TCRdb reprocessed the PCR reads using MiXCR. The table has roughly 75,000 clones, around 13% seen once. The source material was tumor tissue. These receptors were taken from a female donor with papillary thyroid cancer or a benign thyroid nodule (not recorded which). Some clones in this sample may be carry-over from other donors' samples.

This clone was counted at least ten times. The CDR3 DNA reads as TGTGCCAGCAGCCGCCCTCCCAATGAGCAGTTCTTC. The encoded protein is CASSRPPNEQFF. The genes are TRBV12-3 or TRBV12-4 and TRBJ2-1; D not certain. This CDR3 region has 12 residues. The V and J ends lost 6 bases and 6 bases respectively, with 9 bases between them.

Ten or more counts support this clone. The CDR3 reads CASSFNVQAGTSPLHF. The CDR3 coding sequence is TGCGCCAGCAGCTTTAACGTGCAGGCCGGGACTTCACCCCTCCACTTT. The V call is TRBV5-1, the J call TRBJ1-6; possible D gene TRBD1, 5 bases. CDR1 and CDR2 from the germline V gene are SGHRS and YFSETQ. CDR3 size: 16 residues. The V gene lost 2 bases and the J gene lost 9 bases, with 18 bases spanning the gap.

This clone was picked up many times. Additional DNA sequences in this sample encode the identical CDR3. The chain recombines TRBV4-1 with TRBJ2-5, with D hard to call. V lost 0 bases, J lost 3 bases, and 11 bases lay in between. CDR3 length: 15 amino acids. CDR1 MGHRA and CDR2 YSYEKL come from the germline V gene. CDR3 amino acids: CASSQDFWREETQYF. DNA for the CDR3: TGCGCCAGCAGCCAAGATTTCTGGCGAGAAGAGACCCAGTACTTC.

This clone has a handful of counts. This could be a read error, since a much larger clone is one nucleotide away. This rearrangement joins TRBV10-3 to TRBJ1-6, with D perhaps TRBD1 (5 bases). This CDR3 spans 13 amino acids. The germline V gene has CDR1 ENHRY and CDR2 SYGVKD. CDR3 DNA: TGTGCCATCAAGACAGAGAGTAATTCACACCTCCACTTT. It translates to CAIKTESNSHLHF.

J is TRBJ1-1 and V is TRBV5-1; D gene ambiguous. The CDR3 covers 15 residues. In germline, CDR1 is SGHRS, CDR2 YFSETQ. V gave up 0 bases and J gave up 10 bases, with 19 bases separating them. CDR3: CASSLAGRSALLAFF. In DNA, the CDR3 is TGCGCCAGCAGCTTGGCCGGGCGCTCCGCGTTGTTAGCTTTCTTT.

This clone was picked up many times. V and J are TRBV30 and TRBJ1-1; the D gene is possibly TRBD1 (6 bases). Germline values: CDR1 GTSNPN, CDR2 SVGIG (reference sequence). The V and J ends lost 3 bases and 0 bases respectively, with 11 bases between them. The CDR3 has 14 amino acids. CDR3 sequence reads: CAWRSGHMNTEAFF. CDR3 DNA: TGTGCCTGGAGGTCGGGACATATGAACACTGAAGCTTTCTTT.

In this sample, this clone turned up many times. A much larger clone lies one base from this, so it may be a read error. This CDR3 fails to terminate in the conserved phenylalanine or tryptophan, so it likely reflects a read error. The chain is built from TRBV20-1 and TRBJ1-1; 8 nucleotides line up with TRBD1. Germline CDR1 DFQATT, CDR2 SNEGSKA (reference sequence). The CDR3 sequence is 15 residues long. The junction had 9 bases not matched to a gene; V was cut back by 2 bases and J by 4 bases. The CDR3 DNA follows: TGCAGTGCTAGAAGCAGGGGGCGAATGATCACTGAAGCTTTCTCT. It is translated as CSARSRGRMITEAFS.

A word on this clone: This could be a read error, since a much larger clone is one nucleotide away. V gene TRBV6-4 combines with J gene TRBJ1-1; D gene ambiguous. This CDR3 region has 14 residues. Trimming took off 3 bases at V and 8 bases at J, with 16 bases between the two ends. The V gene's germline CDR1 is MRHNA and CDR2 SNTAGT. The CDR3 reads CASSEGPGRPEAFF. The CDR3 DNA reads TGTGCCAGCAGTGAAGGACCGGGCCGGCCAGAAGCTTTCTTT.

This clone has ten or more counts. The J gene is TRBJ1-5, the V gene TRBV6-1; possibly TRBD1 for D (5 bases). Germline V gene data show CDR1 as MNHNS and CDR2 as SASEGT. V was pared by 10 bases and J by 3 bases, with 22 bases between. This CDR3 region has 16 residues. CDR3 amino acids: CATCQFQGLINQPQHF. In DNA form, the CDR3 reads TGTGCCACCTGTCAATTCCAGGGACTGATCAATCAGCCCCAGCATTTT.

This clone has at least ten counts. The rearrangement links TRBV9 to TRBJ2-5, with a tentative D call TRBD1 (5 bases). Trimming left V 0 bases short and J 4 bases short, with 10 bases between. The CDR3 sequence is 14 residues long. Germline CDR1 reads SGDLS; CDR2 reads YYNGEE. Here the CDR3 reads CASSVGQGGETQYF. As DNA, the CDR3 is TGTGCCAGCAGCGTAGGCCAGGGTGGAGAGACCCAGTACTTC. The whole variable domain, filled in from reference TRBV9 and TRBJ2-5, reads DSGVTQTPKHLITATGQRVTLRCSPRSGDLSVYWYQQSLDQGLQFLIQYYNGEERAKGNILERFSAQQFPDLHSELNLSSLELGDSALYFCASSVGQGGETQYFGPGTRLLVL.

This clone came up many times. The genes are TRBV6-5 and TRBJ2-7; unclear D gene. Germline V gene data show CDR1 as MNHEY and CDR2 as SVGAGI. The CDR3 has 13 amino acids. Trimming removed 2 bases from V and 3 bases from J, with 8 bases in between. CDR3 sequence reads: CASSYKVSYEQYF. CDR3 in DNA: TGTGCCAGCAGTTACAAGGTCAGCTACGAGCAGTACTTC.

For this clone: Possible read error: a much larger clone is one base away. The rearrangement uses TRBV9 and TRBJ1-5, with D maybe TRBD1 (5 bases). V dropped 2 bases and J dropped 5 bases, with 14 bases sitting between them. The CDR3 consists of 15 residues. CDR1 and CDR2 from the germline V gene are SGDLS and YYNGEE. The CDR3 spells CASSVGAGFDQPQHF. CDR3 bases: TGTGCCAGCAGCGTCGGGGCAGGGTTTGATCAGCCCCAGCATTTT.

This clone was recorded many times. The gene calls are TRBV6-6 and TRBJ2-1; TRBD2 matches at 9 bases. There are 15 residues in the CDR3. From germline, CDR1 is MNHNY and CDR2 SVGAGI (reference sequence). V gave up 2 bases and J gave up 7 bases; unmatched junction bases: 6. CDR3: CASSYPAGGKNEQFF. In DNA, the CDR3 is TGTGCCAGCAGTTACCCAGCGGGAGGAAAAAATGAGCAGTTCTTC.

The chain carries TRBV11-2 and TRBJ1-1; a weak D match, TRBD1 (6 bases). Germline V CDR1 and CDR2: SGHAT, FQNNGV. V was shortened by 1 base and J by 1 base, with 10 bases between the two germline ends. This CDR3 region has 15 residues. CDR3 coding DNA: TGTGCCAGCAGCTTAGTGACAGGAGCGAACACTGAAGCTTTCTTT. Translating gives CASSLVTGANTEAFF.

In its sample, this clone was seen many times. The chain recombines TRBV28 with TRBJ1-2, with a weak D call TRBD1 (6 bases). V gave up 5 bases and J gave up 6 bases, with 10 bases separating them. Germline V gene lookup returns CDR1 MDHEN and CDR2 SYDVKM. The CDR3 is 12 amino acids. The CDR3 DNA follows: TGTGCCAGCAGTCCGGACAGAGATGGCTACACCTTC. Its protein is CASSPDRDGYTF.

This clone was recorded only once. The chain employs TRBV20-1 and TRBJ2-1, with D perhaps TRBD1 (5 bases). The germline CDR1 and CDR2 sequences are DFQATT and SNEGSKA (reference sequence). The CDR3 covers 13 residues. Trimming removed 3 bases from V and 4 bases from J, with 10 bases in between. As DNA, the CDR3 is TGCAGTGCTAGTAGGGGTGGTTACAATGAGCAGTTCTTC. Amino acid sequence: CSASRGGYNEQFF.

This chain connects TRBV7-3 to TRBJ2-7, with 7 positions matching TRBD2. The V segment lost 4 bases and the J segment 5 bases; nucleotides outside the gene matches: 8. The CDR3 spans 14 residues. Germline V CDR1 and CDR2: SGHTA, FQGTGA. The CDR3 sequence: CASSYTYTSDEQYF. CDR3 DNA: TGTGCCAGCAGCTACACGTACACTAGCGACGAGCAGTACTTC.

This clone has ten or more counts. V and J are TRBV12-3 or TRBV12-4 and TRBJ2-7; tentatively, D is TRBD1 or TRBD2 (6 bases each). The V end was cut by 4 bases, the J end by 7 bases, with 11 bases between. This CDR3 region has 12 residues. The CDR3: CASSSGAGEQYF. In DNA, the CDR3 is TGTGCCAGCAGTTCAGGGGCGGGGGAGCAGTACTTC.

The rearrangement links TRBV5-6 to TRBJ1-1; D is perhaps TRBD1 (5 bases). Per germline, CDR1 SGHDT and CDR2 YYEEEE. V was trimmed by 4 bases and J by 2 bases, leaving 18 bases between them. The CDR3 spans 16 residues. The DNA of the CDR3 is TGTGCCAGCAGCGACGGGCCCGACAGCCCAAACACTGAAGCTTTCTTT. Amino acid sequence: CASSDGPDSPNTEAFF.

At least ten counts were recorded for this clone. The chain employs TRBV9 and TRBJ2-7; perhaps TRBD1 as D (6 bases). Trimming took off 3 bases at V and 0 bases at J, with 16 bases between the two ends. The CDR3 has 16 residues. Per the germline V gene, CDR1 is SGDLS and CDR2 is YYNGEE. The CDR3 nucleotides read TGTGCCAGCAGCGCTAACAGGGTCGGACCCTCCTACGAGCAGTACTTC. The encoded protein is CASSANRVGPSYEQYF. Supplemented by reference TRBV9 and TRBJ2-7, the full variable domain reads DSGVTQTPKHLITATGQRVTLRCSPRSGDLSVYWYQQSLDQGLQFLIQYYNGEERAKGNILERFSAQQFPDLHSELNLSSLELGDSALYFCASSANRVGPSYEQYFGPGTRLTVT.

There are many counts of this clone. The chain recombines TRBV24-1 with TRBJ2-3; D is uncertain. V was pared by 4 bases and J by 2 bases, with 15 bases between. Germline loops: CDR1 KGHDR, CDR2 SFDVKD. The CDR3 spans 16 residues. The CDR3 protein is CATSESQGSITDTQYF. The DNA of the CDR3 is TGTGCCACCAGTGAAAGTCAAGGGTCCATCACAGATACGCAGTATTTT.

The gene calls are TRBV7-8 and TRBJ2-1; 7 bases align to TRBD2. There are 17 residues in the CDR3. The V gene's germline CDR1 is SGHVS and CDR2 FQNEAQ. V dropped 5 bases and J dropped 6; count of bases not matched to a gene: 16. The CDR3 nucleotides read TGTGCCAGCAGCCGTCGGATCGGGACTATTGGTTTCAATGAGCAGTTCTTC. It codes for CASSRRIGTIGFNEQFF. The whole variable domain, filled in from reference TRBV7-8 and TRBJ2-1, reads GAGVSQSPRYKVAKRGQDVALRCDPISGHVSLFWYQQALGQGPEFLTYFQNEAQLDKSGLPSDRFFAERPEGSVSTLKIQRTQQEDSAVYLCASSRRIGTIGFNEQFFGPGTRLTVL.

This clone was detected only a few times. The chain couples TRBV15 to TRBJ2-3; D tentatively reads TRBD1 or TRBD2 (5 bases each). V lost 0 bases to trimming and J lost 4 bases, with 14 bases between them. CDR1 and CDR2 (germline): LNHNV, YYDKDF (reference sequence). The CDR3 length is 16 residues. The CDR3 nucleotides read TGTGCCACCAGCAGAGATGCCAGGGAGTTCCCAGATACGCAGTATTTT. Protein product: CATSRDAREFPDTQYF. Using reference TRBV15 and TRBJ2-3 for the parts outside the CDR3, the full variable domain is DAMVIQNPRYQVTQFGKPVTLSCSQTLNHNVMYWYQQKSSQAPKLLFHYYDKDFNNEADTPDNFQSRRPNTSFCFLDIRSPGLGDTAMYLCATSRDAREFPDTQYFGPGTRLTVL.

This clone was detected many times. The junction differs from germline at one of its ends, possibly a read error. Additional DNA sequences in this sample encode the identical CDR3. The CDR3: CASRKTGTRGEQYF. The CDR3 DNA sequence: TGTGCTAGCAGAAAAACCGGGACCCGCGGGGAGCAGTACTTC. The chain employs TRBV27 and TRBJ2-7; D may be TRBD1 or TRBD2 (5 bases each). CDR1 and CDR2 (germline): MNHEY, SMNVEV (reference sequence). The CDR3 loop spans 14 amino acids.

This clone was seen repeatedly, ten times or more. V and J are TRBV18 and TRBJ2-1; TRBD1 agrees at 7 bases. The length of the CDR3 is 13 residues. V shed 3 bases and J 9 bases; nucleotides not matched to a gene: 5. Germline V gives CDR1 KGHSH, CDR2 LQKENI. CDR3 in DNA: TGTGCCAGCTCACCGGGACAGTTTGGTGAGCAGTTCTTC. This encodes CASSPGQFGEQFF.

This clone appeared many times. The chain uses TRBV7-3 and TRBJ2-1; D may be TRBD1 (10 bases). The V end lost 4 bases, the J end lost 8 bases, and 21 bases lay between the germline ends. The germline V gene has CDR1 SGHTA and CDR2 FQGTGA. The CDR3 extends over 16 amino acids. In nucleotides, the CDR3 is TGTGCCAGCAGCTGGACAGGGGGACTAGCTAGGGATGAGCAGTTCTTC. Translating it yields CASSWTGGLARDEQFF.

This clone was observed many times. The chain carries TRBV7-6 and TRBJ2-1; D ambiguous. Trimming removed 1 base at V and 5 bases at J, with 6 bases between. The CDR3 sequence is 13 residues long. Germline V gene lookup returns CDR1 SGHVS and CDR2 FNYEAQ. DNA of the CDR3: TGTGCCAGCAGCTTAGGCAACCACAATGAGCAGTTCTTC. Its translation: CASSLGNHNEQFF.

In this sample, this clone turned up many times. The chain recombines TRBV6-1 with TRBJ2-1; 7 bases line up with TRBD2. The V gene end was trimmed by 6 bases and the J gene end by 5 bases; junction bases not matched to a gene: 10. The CDR3 runs to 15 residues. Germline V gene data show CDR1 as MNHNS and CDR2 as SASEGT. Here the CDR3 reads CASSLSGRLDNEQFF. The CDR3 region has the DNA TGTGCCAGCAGCCTTAGCGGGCGCCTTGACAATGAGCAGTTCTTC.